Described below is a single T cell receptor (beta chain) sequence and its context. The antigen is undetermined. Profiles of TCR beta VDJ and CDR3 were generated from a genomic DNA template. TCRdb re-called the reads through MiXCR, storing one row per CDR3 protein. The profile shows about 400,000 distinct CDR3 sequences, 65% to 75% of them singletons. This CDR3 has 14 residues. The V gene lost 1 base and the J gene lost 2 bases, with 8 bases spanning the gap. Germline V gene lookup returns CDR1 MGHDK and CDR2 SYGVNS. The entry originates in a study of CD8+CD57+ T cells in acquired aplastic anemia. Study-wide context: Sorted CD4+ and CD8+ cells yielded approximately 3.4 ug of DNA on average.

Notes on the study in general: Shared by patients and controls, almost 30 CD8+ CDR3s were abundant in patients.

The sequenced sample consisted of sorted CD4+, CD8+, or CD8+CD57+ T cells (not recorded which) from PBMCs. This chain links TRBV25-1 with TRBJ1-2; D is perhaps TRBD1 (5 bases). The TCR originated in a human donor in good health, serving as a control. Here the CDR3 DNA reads TGTGCCAGCAGTGAATCGGGGGGGAACTATGGCTACACCTTC. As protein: CASSESGGNYGYTF.